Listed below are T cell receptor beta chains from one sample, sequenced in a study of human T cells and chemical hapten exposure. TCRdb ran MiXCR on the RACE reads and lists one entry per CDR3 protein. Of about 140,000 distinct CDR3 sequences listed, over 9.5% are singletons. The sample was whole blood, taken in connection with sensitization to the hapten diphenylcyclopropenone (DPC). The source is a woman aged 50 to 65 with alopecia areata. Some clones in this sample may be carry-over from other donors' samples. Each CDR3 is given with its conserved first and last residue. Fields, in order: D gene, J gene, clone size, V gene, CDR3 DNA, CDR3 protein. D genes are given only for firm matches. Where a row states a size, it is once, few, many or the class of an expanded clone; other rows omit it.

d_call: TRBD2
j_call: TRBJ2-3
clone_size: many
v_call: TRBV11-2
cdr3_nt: TGTGCCAGCAGCTCGGGACTAGCGGGAGGTCATACGCAGTATTTT
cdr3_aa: CASSSGLAGGHTQYF

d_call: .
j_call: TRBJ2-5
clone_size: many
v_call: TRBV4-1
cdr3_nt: TGCGCCAGCAGCCAGGAGATTACTTATGAGACCCAGTACTTC
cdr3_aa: CASSQEITYETQYF

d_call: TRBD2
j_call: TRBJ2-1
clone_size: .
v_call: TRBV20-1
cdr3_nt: TGCAGTGCTAGGAGGACTAGCGGGTTTCAGGGGCGCGGTGGGCAGTTCTTC
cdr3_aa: CSARRTSGFQGRGGQFF

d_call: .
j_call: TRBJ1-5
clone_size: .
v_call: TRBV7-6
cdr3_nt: TGTGCCAGCAGCTTAGGAAGTGATCAGCCCCAGCATTTT
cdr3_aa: CASSLGSDQPQHF

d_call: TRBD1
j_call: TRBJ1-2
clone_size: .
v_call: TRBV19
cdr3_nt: TGTGCCAGTAGTCCCGGGACAGGGCTCGGCTACACCTTC
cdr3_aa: CASSPGTGLGYTF

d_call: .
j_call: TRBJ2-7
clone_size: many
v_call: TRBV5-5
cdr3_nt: TGTGCCAGCAGCTTATCGGGCTACGAGCAGTACTTC
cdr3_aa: CASSLSGYEQYF

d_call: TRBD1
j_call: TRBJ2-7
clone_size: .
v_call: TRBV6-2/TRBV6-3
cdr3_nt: TGTGCCAGCAGTTACACCCCGGGACAGATTCCCCCCTACGAGCAGTACTTC
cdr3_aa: CASSYTPGQIPPYEQYF

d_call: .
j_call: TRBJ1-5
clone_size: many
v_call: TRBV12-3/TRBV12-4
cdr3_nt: TGTGCCAGCAGCCTCCCAGGGACCAATCAGCCCCAGCATTTT
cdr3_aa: CASSLPGTNQPQHF

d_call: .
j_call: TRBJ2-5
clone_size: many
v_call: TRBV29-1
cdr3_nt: TGCAGCGTTGAAGCAACGGACCCCGGCACCCAGTACTTC
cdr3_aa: CSVEATDPGTQYF

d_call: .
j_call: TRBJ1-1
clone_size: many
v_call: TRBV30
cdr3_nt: TGTGCCTGGAGTGTGAGGAACACTGAAGCTTTCTTT
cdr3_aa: CAWSVRNTEAFF

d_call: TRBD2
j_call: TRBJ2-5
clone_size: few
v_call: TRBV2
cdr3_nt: TGTGCCAGCACGAGCGGGAGGGCCGAGACCCAGTACTTC
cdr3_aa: CASTSGRAETQYF

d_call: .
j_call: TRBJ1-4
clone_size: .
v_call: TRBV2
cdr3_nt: TGTGCCAGCAGTCGGGGTATTTCGGGTTCTGGTGAAAAACTGTTTTTT
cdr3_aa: CASSRGISGSGEKLFF

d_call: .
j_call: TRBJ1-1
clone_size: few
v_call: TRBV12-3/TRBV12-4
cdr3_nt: TGTGCCAGCAATAGGGACACCCAGAACACTGAAGCTTTCTTT
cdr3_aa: CASNRDTQNTEAFF

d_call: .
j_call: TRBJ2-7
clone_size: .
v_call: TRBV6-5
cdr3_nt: TGTGCCAGCAGTTACCGGTTTTTTGGCGCCTTCTACGAGCAGTACTTC
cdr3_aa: CASSYRFFGAFYEQYF

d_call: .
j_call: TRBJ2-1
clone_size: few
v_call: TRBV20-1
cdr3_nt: TGCAGTGCTAGAGGCATCAGGGGCTACAATGAGCAGTTCTTC
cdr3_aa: CSARGIRGYNEQFF

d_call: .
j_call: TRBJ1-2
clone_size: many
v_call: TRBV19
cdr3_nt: TGTGCCAGTAGTATGACTGGGGGCTACACCTTC
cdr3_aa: CASSMTGGYTF

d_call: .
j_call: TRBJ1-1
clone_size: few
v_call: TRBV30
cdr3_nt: TGTGCCTGGGGTCGGTTAGTGGGTTTGAACACTGAAGCTTTCTTT
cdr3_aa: CAWGRLVGLNTEAFF

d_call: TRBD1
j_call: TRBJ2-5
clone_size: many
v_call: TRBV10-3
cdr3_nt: TGTGCCACAGGGGGAGCGGACGAAGAGACCCAGTACTTC
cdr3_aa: CATGGADEETQYF

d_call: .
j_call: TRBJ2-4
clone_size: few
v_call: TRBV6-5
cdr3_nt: TGTGCCACCAAGATCTCAGCCTCAGCCAAAAACATTCAGTACTTC
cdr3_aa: CATKISASAKNIQYF

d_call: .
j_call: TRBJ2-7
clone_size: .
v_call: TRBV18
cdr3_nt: TGTGCCAGCTCACCCCTCGGCAGTGGGGCGTACGAGCAGTACTTC
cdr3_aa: CASSPLGSGAYEQYF

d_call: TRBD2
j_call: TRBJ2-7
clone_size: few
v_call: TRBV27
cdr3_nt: TGTGCCAGCAGTTCAGGACTAGCGGGACCCTACGAGCAGTACTTC
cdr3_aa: CASSSGLAGPYEQYF

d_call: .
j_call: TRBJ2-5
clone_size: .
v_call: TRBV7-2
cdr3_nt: TGTGCCAGCAGCCCCGCCAACAGGGCGATTCAAAAGGAGACCCAGTACTTC
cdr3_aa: CASSPANRAIQKETQYF

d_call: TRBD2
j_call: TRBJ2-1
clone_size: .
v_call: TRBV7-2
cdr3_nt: TGTGCCAGCAGCGCGGGACTAGCGGGAGCCAATGAGCAGTTCTTC
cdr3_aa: CASSAGLAGANEQFF

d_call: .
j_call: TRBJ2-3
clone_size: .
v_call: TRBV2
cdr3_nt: TGTGCCAGCATAACTTCTACCCGGGGGAGGACGCAGTATTTT
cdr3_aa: CASITSTRGRTQYF

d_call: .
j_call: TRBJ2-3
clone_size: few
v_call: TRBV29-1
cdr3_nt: TGCAGCGTTGTAGGTGGACGAGATACGCAGTATTTT
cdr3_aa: CSVVGGRDTQYF

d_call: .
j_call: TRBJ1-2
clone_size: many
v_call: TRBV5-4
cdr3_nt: TGTGCCAGCAGCTTGGCTGACAGCCGGGGCTACACCTTC
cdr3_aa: CASSLADSRGYTF

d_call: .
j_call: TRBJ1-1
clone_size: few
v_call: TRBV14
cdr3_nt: TGTGCCAGCAGCCAACGGGCAGGGAACACTGAAGCTTTCTTT
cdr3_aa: CASSQRAGNTEAFF

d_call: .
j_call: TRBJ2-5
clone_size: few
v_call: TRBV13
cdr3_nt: TGTGCCAGCAGGGTCGGCCAAGAGACCCAGTACTTC
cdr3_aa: CASRVGQETQYF

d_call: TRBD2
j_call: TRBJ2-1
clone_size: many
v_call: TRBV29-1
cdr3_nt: TGCAGCGTGGCCACTAGCGGGAGAGGCAATGAGCAGTTCTTC
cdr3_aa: CSVATSGRGNEQFF

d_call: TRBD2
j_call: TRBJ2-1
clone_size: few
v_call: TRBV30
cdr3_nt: TGTGCCTGGACCGGACTAGCGGGAGCCCCCTCCTACAATGAGCAGTTCTTC
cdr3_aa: CAWTGLAGAPSYNEQFF

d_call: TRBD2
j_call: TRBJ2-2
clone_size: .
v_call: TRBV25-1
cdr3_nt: TGTGCCAGCAGTGAATTAAGCGGGAGTAGCACCGGGGAGCTGTTTTTT
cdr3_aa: CASSELSGSSTGELFF

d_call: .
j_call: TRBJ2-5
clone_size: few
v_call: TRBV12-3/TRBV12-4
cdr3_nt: TGTGCCAGCAGTTTACATGGCCAGGGGAGGCAGACCCAGTACTTC
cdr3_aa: CASSLHGQGRQTQYF

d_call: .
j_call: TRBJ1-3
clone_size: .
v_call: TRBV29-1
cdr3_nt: TGCAGCATTGCCGTGGGGACCTCTGGAAACACCATATATTTT
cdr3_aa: CSIAVGTSGNTIYF

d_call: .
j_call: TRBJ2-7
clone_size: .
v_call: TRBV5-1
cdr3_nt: TGCGCCAGCAGCTTGGATACGGAGTGGAGCTCCTACGAGCAGTACTTC
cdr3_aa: CASSLDTEWSSYEQYF

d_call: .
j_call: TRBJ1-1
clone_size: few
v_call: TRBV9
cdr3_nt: TGTGCCAGCAGCACCGTCTGGAACACTGAAGCTTTCTTT
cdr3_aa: CASSTVWNTEAFF

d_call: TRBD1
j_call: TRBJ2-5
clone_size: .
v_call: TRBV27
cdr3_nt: TGTGCCAGCAGTTCAGGGACAGGGCGACGAGAGACCCAGTACTTC
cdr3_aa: CASSSGTGRRETQYF

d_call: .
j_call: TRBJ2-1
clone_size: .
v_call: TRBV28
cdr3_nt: TGTGCCAGCAGCCCGACACGCCGAGAGCAGTTCTTC
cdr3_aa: CASSPTRREQFF

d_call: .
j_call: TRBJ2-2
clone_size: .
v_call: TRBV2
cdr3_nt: TGTGCCAGCCGGGACATCTCTTTCACCGGGGAGCTGTTTTTT
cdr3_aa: CASRDISFTGELFF

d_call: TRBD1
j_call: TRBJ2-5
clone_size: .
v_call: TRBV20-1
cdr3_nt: TGCAGTGCTAAAGTTCCGACAGGGGCGCAAGAGACCCAGTACTTC
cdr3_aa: CSAKVPTGAQETQYF

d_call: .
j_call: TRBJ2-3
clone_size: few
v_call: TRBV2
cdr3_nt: TGTGCCAGCAAGGGCATTAATAGGGGGAAAAGCACAGATACGCAGTATTTT
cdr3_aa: CASKGINRGKSTDTQYF

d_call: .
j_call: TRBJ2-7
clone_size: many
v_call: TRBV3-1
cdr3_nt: TGTGCCAGCAGCCAGGGCTACGAGCAGTACTTC
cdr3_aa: CASSQGYEQYF

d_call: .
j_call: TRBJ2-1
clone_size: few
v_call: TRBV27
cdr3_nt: TGTGCCAGCAGTCATACCGCCGGGACTCCTAATGAGCAGTTCTTC
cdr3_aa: CASSHTAGTPNEQFF